This T cell receptor beta chain is from a study of cytomegalovirus exposure and HLA in healthy donors. Some clones are missing from TCRdb's copy, which holds only in-frame ones; the method was immunoSEQ multiplex PCR. The sample has approximately 54,000 clones; roughly 90% are singletons. General study results and limits: A few of the chains that were CMV-associated were confirmed in vitro to be specific for CMV antigens.

J gave up 9 bases and V 5 bases, and 8 bases lay outside the gene matches. CDR1 MNHEY and CDR2 SVGAGI come from the germline V gene. The CDR3 runs 14 residues. Remarks on this clone: What it recognizes is unknown.

The TCR originated in a woman between 18 and 29 years old in good health and CMV-seropositive. The sample comprised PBMCs. The chain combines TRBV6-5 with TRBJ2-1; 9 nucleotides align to TRBD1. This CDR3 is CASSPPGQGGEQFF. The CDR3 bases are TGTGCCAGCAGTCCTCCGGGACAGGGAGGTGAGCAGTTCTTC.